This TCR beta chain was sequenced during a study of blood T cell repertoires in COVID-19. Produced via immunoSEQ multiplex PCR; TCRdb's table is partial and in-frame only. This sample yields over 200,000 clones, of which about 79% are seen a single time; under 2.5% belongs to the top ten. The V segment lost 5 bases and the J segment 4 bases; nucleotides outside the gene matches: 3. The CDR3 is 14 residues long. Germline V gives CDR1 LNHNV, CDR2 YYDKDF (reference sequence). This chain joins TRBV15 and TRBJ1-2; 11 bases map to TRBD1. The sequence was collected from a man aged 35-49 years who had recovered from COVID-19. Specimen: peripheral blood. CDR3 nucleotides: TGTGCCACCAGCGCAGGGACAGGGGGCTATGGCTACACCTTC. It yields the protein CATSAGTGGYGYTF.